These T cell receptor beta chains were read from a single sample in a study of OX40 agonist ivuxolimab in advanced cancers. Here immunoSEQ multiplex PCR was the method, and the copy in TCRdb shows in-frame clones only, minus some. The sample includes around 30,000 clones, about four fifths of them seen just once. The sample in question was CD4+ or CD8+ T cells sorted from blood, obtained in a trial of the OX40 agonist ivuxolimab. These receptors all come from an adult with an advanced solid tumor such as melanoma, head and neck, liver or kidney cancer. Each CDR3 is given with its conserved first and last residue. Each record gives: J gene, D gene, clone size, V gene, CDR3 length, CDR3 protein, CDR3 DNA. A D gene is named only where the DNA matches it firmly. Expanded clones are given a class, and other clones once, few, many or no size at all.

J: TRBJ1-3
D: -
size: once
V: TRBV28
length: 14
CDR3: CASVPGETGNTIYF
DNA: TGTGCCAGCGTACCCGGGGAAACCGGAAACACCATATATTTT

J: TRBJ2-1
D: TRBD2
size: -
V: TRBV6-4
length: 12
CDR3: CASSDWAGGKFF
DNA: TGTGCCAGCAGTGACTGGGCGGGAGGAAAGTTCTTC

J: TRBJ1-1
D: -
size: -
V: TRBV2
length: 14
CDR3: CASSGGLTNTEAFF
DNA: TGTGCCAGCAGTGGGGGACTAACGAACACTGAAGCTTTCTTT

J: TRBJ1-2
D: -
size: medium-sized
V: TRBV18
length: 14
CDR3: CASSPTGTDYGYTF
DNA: TGTGCCAGCTCACCAACCGGGACGGACTATGGCTACACCTTC

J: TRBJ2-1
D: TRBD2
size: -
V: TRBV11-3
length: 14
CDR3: CASSLGGAGDEQFF
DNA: TGTGCCAGCAGCTTAGGTGGGGCGGGGGATGAGCAGTTCTTC

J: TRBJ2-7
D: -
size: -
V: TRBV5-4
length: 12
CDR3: CASSSTQYEQYF
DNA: TGTGCCAGCAGCTCCACACAGTACGAGCAGTACTTC

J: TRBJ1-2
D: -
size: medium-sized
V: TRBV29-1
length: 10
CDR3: CSATKEGYTF
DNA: TGCAGCGCGACAAAAGAGGGCTACACCTTC

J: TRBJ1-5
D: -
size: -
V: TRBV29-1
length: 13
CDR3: CSVEDGMNQPQHF
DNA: TGCAGCGTTGAGGACGGTATGAATCAGCCCCAGCATTTT

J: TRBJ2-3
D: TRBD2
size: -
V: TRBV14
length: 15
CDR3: CASSQSPGGADTQYF
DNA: TGTGCCAGCAGCCAGTCCCCGGGAGGGGCAGATACGCAGTATTTT

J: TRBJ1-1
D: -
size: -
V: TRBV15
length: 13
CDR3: CATSRGVGTEAFF
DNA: TGTGCCACCAGCAGAGGGGTGGGCACTGAAGCTTTCTTT

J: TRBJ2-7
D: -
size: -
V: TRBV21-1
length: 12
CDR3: CASSARGPEQYF
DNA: TGTGCCAGCAGCGCCCGGGGCCCGGAGCAGTACTTC

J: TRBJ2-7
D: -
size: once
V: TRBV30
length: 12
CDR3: CASTRNFYEQYF
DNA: TGTGCCTCGACCCGGAACTTCTACGAGCAGTACTTC

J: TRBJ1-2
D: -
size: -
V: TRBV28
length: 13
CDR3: CASSFQRLGGYTF
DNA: TGTGCCAGCAGTTTCCAGCGACTAGGAGGCTACACCTTC

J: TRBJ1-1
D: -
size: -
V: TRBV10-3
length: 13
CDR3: CAHRDVRNTEAFF
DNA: TGTGCCCACCGGGACGTAAGAAACACTGAAGCTTTCTTT

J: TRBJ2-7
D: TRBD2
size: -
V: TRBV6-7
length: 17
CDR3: CASSFRIAGEGSYEQYF
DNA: TGTGCCAGCAGTTTTCGAATAGCGGGAGAGGGGTCCTACGAGCAGTACTTC

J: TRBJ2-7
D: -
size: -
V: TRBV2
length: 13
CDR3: CASSAGRSYEQYF
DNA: TGTGCCAGCAGTGCGGGACGGAGCTACGAGCAGTACTTC

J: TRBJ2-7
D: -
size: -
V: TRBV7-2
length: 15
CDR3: CASSLVGALFHEQYF
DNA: TGTGCCAGCAGCTTAGTCGGGGCCCTATTCCACGAGCAGTACTTC

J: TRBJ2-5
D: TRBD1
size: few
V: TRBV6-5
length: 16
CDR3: CASSYAPGTGGETQYF
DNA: TGTGCCAGCAGTTACGCGCCCGGGACAGGGGGGGAGACCCAGTACTTC

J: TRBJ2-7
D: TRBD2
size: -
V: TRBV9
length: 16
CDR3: CASSVGPSGRAGEQYF
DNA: TGTGCCAGCAGCGTAGGTCCTAGCGGGAGGGCCGGAGAGCAGTACTTC

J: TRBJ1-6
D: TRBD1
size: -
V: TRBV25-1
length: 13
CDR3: CASRFDRGSPLHF
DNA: TGTGCCAGCAGATTTGACAGGGGTTCACCCCTCCACTTT

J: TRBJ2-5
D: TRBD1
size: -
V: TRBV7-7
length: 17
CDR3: CASSLGSGGPLQETQYF
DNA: TGTGCCAGCAGCTTAGGGTCAGGGGGTCCCCTCCAAGAGACCCAGTACTTC

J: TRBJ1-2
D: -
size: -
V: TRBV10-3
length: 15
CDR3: CAISEPDGGVDGYTF
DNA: TGTGCCATCAGTGAGCCCGACGGAGGGGTAGATGGCTACACCTTC

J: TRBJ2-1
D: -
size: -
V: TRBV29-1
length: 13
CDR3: CSVEHRATNEQFF
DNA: TGCAGCGTTGAACACAGGGCAACGAATGAGCAGTTCTTC

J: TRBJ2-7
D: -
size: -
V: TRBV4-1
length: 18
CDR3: CASSQDSIPAGPTYEQYF
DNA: TGCGCCAGCAGCCAAGATTCGATTCCGGCAGGACCAACCTACGAGCAGTACTTC

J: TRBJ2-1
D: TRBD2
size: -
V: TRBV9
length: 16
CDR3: CASSPGSGLANNEQFF
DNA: TGTGCCAGCAGCCCTGGGTCGGGACTAGCGAACAATGAGCAGTTCTTC

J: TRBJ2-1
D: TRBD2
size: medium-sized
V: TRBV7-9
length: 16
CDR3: CASSPTSGRAYNEQFF
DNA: TGTGCCAGCAGCCCAACTAGCGGCCGGGCCTACAATGAGCAGTTCTTC

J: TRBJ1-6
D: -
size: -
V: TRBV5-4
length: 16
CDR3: CASSLGGRDGNSPLHF
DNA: TGTGCCAGCAGCTTGGGGGGTCGGGACGGTAATTCACCCCTCCACTTT

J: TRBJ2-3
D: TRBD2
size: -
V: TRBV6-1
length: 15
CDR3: CASRFSGGAADTQYF
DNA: TGTGCCAGCCGATTTAGCGGGGGGGCGGCAGATACGCAGTATTTT

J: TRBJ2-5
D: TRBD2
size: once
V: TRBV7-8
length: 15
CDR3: CASSRRSGGQETQYF
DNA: TGTGCCAGCAGCCGACGTAGCGGGGGCCAAGAGACCCAGTACTTC

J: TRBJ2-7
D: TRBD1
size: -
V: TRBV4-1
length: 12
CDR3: CASSRRGNEQYF
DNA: TGCGCCAGCAGCCGCAGGGGGAACGAGCAGTACTTC

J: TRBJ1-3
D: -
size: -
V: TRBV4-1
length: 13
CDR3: CASSEGSGNTIYF
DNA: TGCGCCAGCAGCGAAGGCTCTGGAAACACCATATATTTT

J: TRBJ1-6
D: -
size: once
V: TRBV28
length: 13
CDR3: CASSFPHNSPLHF
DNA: TGTGCCAGCAGTTTTCCGCATAATTCACCCCTCCACTTT

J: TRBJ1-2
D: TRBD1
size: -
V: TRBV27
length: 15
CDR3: CASSLTPQGAGGYTF
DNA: TGTGCCAGCAGTTTAACGCCGCAGGGGGCGGGGGGCTACACCTTC

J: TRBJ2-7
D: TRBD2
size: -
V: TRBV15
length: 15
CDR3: CATSGEAGGYYEQYF
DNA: TGTGCCACCAGCGGGGAAGCGGGAGGGTATTACGAGCAGTACTTC

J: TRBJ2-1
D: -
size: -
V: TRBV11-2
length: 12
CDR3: CASRSEGVEQFF
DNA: TGTGCCAGCAGGTCCGAAGGGGTTGAGCAGTTCTTC

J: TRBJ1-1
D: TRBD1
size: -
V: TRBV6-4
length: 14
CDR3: CASSTGEENTEAFF
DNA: TGTGCCAGCAGTACAGGGGAAGAGAACACTGAAGCTTTCTTT

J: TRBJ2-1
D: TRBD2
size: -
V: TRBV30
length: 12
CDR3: CAWSLLAGEQFF
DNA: TGTGCCTGGAGTTTACTAGCGGGGGAGCAGTTCTTC

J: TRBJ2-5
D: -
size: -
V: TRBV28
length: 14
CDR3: CASSSPRGQETQYF
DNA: TGTGCCAGCAGTTCCCCGAGGGGCCAAGAGACCCAGTACTTC

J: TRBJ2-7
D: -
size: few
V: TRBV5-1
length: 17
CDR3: CASSLANMGAPSYEQYF
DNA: TGCGCCAGCAGCTTGGCCAACATGGGGGCCCCCTCCTACGAGCAGTACTTC

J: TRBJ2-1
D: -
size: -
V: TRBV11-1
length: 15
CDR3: CASSQGLGSYNEQFF
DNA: TGTGCCAGCAGCCAGGGACTGGGCTCCTACAATGAGCAGTTCTTC

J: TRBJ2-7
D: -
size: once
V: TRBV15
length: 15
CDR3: CATSRGTSQLYEQYF
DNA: TGTGCCACCAGCAGAGGGACATCCCAATTGTACGAGCAGTACTTC

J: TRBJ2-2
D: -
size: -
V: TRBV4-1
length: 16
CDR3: CASSQRQVTGTGELFF
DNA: TGCGCCAGCAGCCAACGGCAGGTGACGGGCACCGGGGAGCTGTTTTTT

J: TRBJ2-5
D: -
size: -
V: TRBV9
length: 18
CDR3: CASSVSQSPGAPQETQYF
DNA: TGTGCCAGCAGCGTATCACAGAGTCCAGGTGCACCTCAAGAGACCCAGTACTTC

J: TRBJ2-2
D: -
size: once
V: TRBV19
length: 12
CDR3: CASQGSVGELFF
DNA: TGTGCCAGCCAGGGGAGCGTCGGGGAGCTGTTTTTT

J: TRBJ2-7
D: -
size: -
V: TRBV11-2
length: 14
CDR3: CASSLGHSPYEQYF
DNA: TGTGCCAGCAGCTTAGGCCATTCCCCCTACGAGCAGTACTTC

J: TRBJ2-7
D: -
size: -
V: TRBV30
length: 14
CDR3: CAWSPGTVNYEQYF
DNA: TGTGCCTGGAGTCCCGGGACGGTCAACTACGAGCAGTACTTC

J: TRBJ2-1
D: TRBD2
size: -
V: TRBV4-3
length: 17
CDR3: CASSPEAGASSYNEQFF
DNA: TGCGCCAGCAGCCCAGAAGCGGGGGCGAGCTCCTACAATGAGCAGTTCTTC

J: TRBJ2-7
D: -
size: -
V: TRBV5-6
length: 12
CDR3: CASSFETGEQYF
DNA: TGTGCCAGCAGCTTTGAAACAGGGGAGCAGTACTTC

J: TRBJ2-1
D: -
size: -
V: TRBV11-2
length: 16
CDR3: CASSAVEVRTYNEQFF
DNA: TGTGCCAGCAGCGCGGTTGAGGTTCGGACCTACAATGAGCAGTTCTTC

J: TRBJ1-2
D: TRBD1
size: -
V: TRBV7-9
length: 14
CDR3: CASKERGPRGGYTF
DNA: TGTGCCAGCAAAGAAAGGGGGCCCAGGGGTGGCTACACCTTC